This T cell receptor (beta chain) was documented in a study of blood T cell repertoires in COVID-19. The assay was immunoSEQ multiplex PCR, and TCRdb's table has in-frame clones only and misses some. The profile shows almost 65,000 clones, just over 85% of them singletons. Sequenced sample: peripheral blood. This TCR derives from a woman aged 60 to 75 with COVID-19, enrolled during active disease.

The CDR3 DNA is TGTGCCAGCAGGCCGGTAGCTGGGGCCAACGTCCTGACTTTC. Translating gives CASRPVAGANVLTF. V and J are TRBV27 and TRBJ2-6, with D hard to call. Germline V lookup: CDR1 MNHEY, CDR2 SMNVEV (reference sequence). CDR3 length equals 14 residues. The germline V and J ends were trimmed by 6 bases and 2 bases, with 8 bases remaining between them.